The next 20 T cell receptor beta chains were all read from a single sample in a study of blood T cell repertoires in COVID-19. Sequencing was performed with immunoSEQ multiplex PCR; in TCRdb, only in-frame clones are kept and a portion is missing. The sample contains a few hundred thousand clones, around 89% of which appear only once. Material: peripheral blood. The receptor set was obtained from a man aged 25 to 45 with acute or convalescent COVID-19.

The chain uses TRBV5-4 and TRBJ1-2; TRBD1 matches at 12 bases. The CDR3 sequence is 17 residues long. The trim removed 4 bases at V and 5 bases at J, leaving 12 bases unmatched. Germline V gives CDR1 SGHNT, CDR2 YYREEE (reference sequence). The CDR3 region is CASSPSAGTGGKYGYTF. Here the CDR3 DNA reads TGTGCCAGCAGCCCGAGCGCCGGGACAGGGGGCAAATATGGCTACACCTTC. The full variable domain, its missing parts supplied by reference TRBV5-4 and TRBJ1-2, is ETGVTQSPTHLIKTRGQQVTLRCSSQSGHNTVSWYQQALGQGPQFIFQYYREEENGRGNFPPRFSGLQFPNYSSELNVNALELDDSALYLCASSPSAGTGGKYGYTFGSGTRLTVV.

The chain couples TRBV15 to TRBJ1-4, with TRBD1 matching over 10 bases. The J segment lost 7 bases and the V segment lost 1 base, leaving 3 bases of the junction unmatched. The CDR3 is 15 residues long. Germline loops: CDR1 LNHNV, CDR2 YYDKDF (reference sequence). The chain's CDR3 is CATSRAGTGAEKLFF. As DNA, the CDR3 is TGTGCCACCAGCAGAGCCGGGACAGGGGCTGAAAAACTGTTTTTT.

The count of this clone is one. The chain is built from TRBV9 and TRBJ2-5; 11 nucleotides match TRBD1. The CDR3 extends over 16 amino acids. Germline trimming cut 3 bases from V and 4 bases from J; bases unmatched to any gene: 8. The germline gives CDR1 SGDLS, CDR2 YYNGEE. The CDR3 region is CASSATGQGVGETQYF. The DNA of the CDR3 is TGTGCCAGCAGCGCGACGGGACAGGGGGTGGGAGAGACCCAGTACTTC.

This clone was counted only a few times. The V call is TRBV6-2 or TRBV6-3, the J call TRBJ1-1; 10 nucleotides match TRBD1. The CDR3 is 18 amino acids. V lost 0 bases, J lost 5 bases, and 12 bases stayed unmatched. Germline assignment: CDR1 MNHEY and CDR2 SVGEGT. The CDR3: CASSYSLGDRGSGTEAFF. The CDR3 DNA follows: TGTGCCAGCAGTTACTCGCTCGGGGACAGGGGAAGTGGGACTGAAGCTTTCTTT.

The V gene is TRBV2, the J gene TRBJ2-3; weak D call: TRBD2 (6 bases). Germline CDR1 is SNHLY and CDR2 is FYNNEI. This CDR3 comprises 12 residues. V dropped 8 bases and J dropped 7 bases, with 13 bases sitting between them. CDR3 nucleotides: TGTGCCAGCGGTACTAGCCCCTATACGCAGTATTTT. Protein: CASGTSPYTQYF.

The chain employs TRBV30 and TRBJ1-5, with 9 bases identical to TRBD1. Per the germline V gene, CDR1 is GTSNPN and CDR2 is SVGIG (reference sequence). V shed 3 bases, J shed 7 bases, and the junction held 13 bases outside the gene matches. This CDR3 region has 16 residues. CDR3 in DNA: TGTGCCTGGAGCCGGGGCATGGGGACAGGGTTACAGCCCCAGCATTTT. It specifies CAWSRGMGTGLQPQHF. Variable domain in full (rest from reference TRBV30 and TRBJ1-5): SQTIHQWPATLVQPVGSPLSLECTVEGTSNPNLYWYRQAAGRGLQLLFYSVGIGQISSEVPQNLSASRPQDRQFILSSKKLLLSDSGFYLCAWSRGMGTGLQPQHFGDGTRLSIL.

The V gene is TRBV6-4, the J gene TRBJ1-3, with 11 bases identical to TRBD1. The CDR3 contains 17 residues. J lost 4 bases, V lost 0 bases, and 5 bases had no gene match. The V gene's germline CDR1 is MRHNA and CDR2 SNTAGT. In DNA, the CDR3 is TGTGCCAGCAGTGACTCCGGACAGGGGGCGGGCGGAAACACCATATATTTT. Its translation: CASSDSGQGAGGNTIYF.

The chain couples TRBV28 to TRBJ1-5, with TRBD1 identical over 8 bases. Trimming removed 6 bases from V and 0 bases from J; junction bases left unmatched: 10. Germline V gene sequence: CDR1 MDHEN, CDR2 SYDVKM. The CDR3 spans 17 residues. The CDR3 sequence: CASSYPDRGDSNQPQHF. The CDR3 DNA sequence: TGTGCCAGCAGCTACCCCGACAGGGGTGATAGCAATCAGCCCCAGCATTTT.

The table lists this clone with a count of one. V usage is TRBV7-8 and J usage is TRBJ2-1; a possible D gene is TRBD2 (7 bases). The CDR3 covers 16 residues. V shed 0 bases and J shed 10 bases, with 19 bases lying between them. CDR1 and CDR2 (germline): SGHVS, FQNEAQ. The CDR3 loop reads CASSLARGGPAGEQFF. The CDR3 DNA reads TGTGCCAGCAGCTTAGCTCGCGGGGGCCCGGCGGGGGAGCAGTTCTTC.

The gene calls are TRBV29-1 and TRBJ2-7; possibly TRBD1 for D (6 bases). CDR3 length: 11 residues. Trimming pared 4 bases from V and 11 bases from J, leaving 15 bases between. The V gene's germline CDR1 is SQVTM and CDR2 ANQGSEA. The CDR3 reads CSVGYSGEKYF. In nucleotides, the CDR3 is TGCAGCGTTGGTTATTCAGGGGAGAAGTACTTC.

This clone was detected a few times. The rearrangement uses TRBV6-5 and TRBJ2-5; TRBD1 matches at 8 bases. V trimming: 0 bases; J trimming: 4 bases; junction bases outside the gene matches: 1. CDR3 length: 14 residues. Germline V gene data show CDR1 as MNHEY and CDR2 as SVGAGI. CDR3 in amino acids: CASSYSTGVETQYF. Written as DNA, the CDR3 is TGTGCCAGCAGTTACTCGACAGGGGTAGAGACCCAGTACTTC.

The chain carries TRBV16 and TRBJ2-1; weak D call: TRBD2 (6 bases). CDR1 is KGHSY, CDR2 FQNENV, per germline. V shed 4 bases and J shed 2 bases, with 12 bases lying between them. The CDR3 sequence is 15 residues long. The CDR3 reads CASSRIGTAYNEQFF. In DNA form, the CDR3 reads TGTGCCAGCAGCCGAATAGGGACTGCCTACAATGAGCAGTTCTTC.

The gene calls are TRBV15 and TRBJ2-1; perhaps TRBD1 as D (5 bases). Deletions cut 0 bases from V and 10 bases from J, with 16 bases between. This CDR3 comprises 15 residues. Germline V gene lookup returns CDR1 LNHNV and CDR2 YYDKDF (reference sequence). CDR3 coding DNA: TGTGCCACCAGCAGAGATGTTTCAGGGTTTTGGGAGCAGTTCTTC. Its translation: CATSRDVSGFWEQFF.

The chain carries TRBV13 and TRBJ1-1, with 12 bases matching TRBD1. CDR1 is PRHDT and CDR2 is FYEKMQ in the germline V gene (reference sequence). This CDR3 is built from 17 residues. The V segment lost 5 bases and the J segment 3 bases; nucleotides outside the gene matches: 10. CDR3 sequence: CASSPFGTGGRYTEAFF. The CDR3 DNA reads TGTGCCAGCAGCCCCTTCGGGACAGGGGGCAGGTACACTGAAGCTTTCTTT. The full variable domain, rest sourced from reference TRBV13 and TRBJ1-1, is AAGVIQSPRHLIKEKRETATLKCYPIPRHDTVYWYQQGPGQDPQFLISFYEKMQSDKGSIPDRFSAQQFSDYHSELNMSSLELGDSALYFCASSPFGTGGRYTEAFFGQGTRLTVV.

This rearrangement joins TRBV13 to TRBJ2-2, with D unclear. In germline, CDR1 is PRHDT, CDR2 FYEKMQ (reference sequence). With 4 bases removed from V and 0 bases from J, the gap between germline ends came to 12 bases. This CDR3 spans 16 amino acids. The CDR3 DNA reads as TGTGCCAGCAGCTCAGTTCTTATAACGAACACCGGGGAGCTGTTTTTT. Residues: CASSSVLITNTGELFF.

The rearrangement links TRBV6-4 to TRBJ2-1, with D maybe TRBD1 (5 bases). Germline V gene data show CDR1 as MRHNA and CDR2 as SNTAGT. The CDR3 has 17 residues. The V end was cut by 3 bases, the J end by 6 bases, with 21 bases between. CDR3 nucleotide sequence: TGTGCCAGCAGTGAAGGGTGGGGCCAGGCCAGGTTCAATGAGCAGTTCTTC. It codes for CASSEGWGQARFNEQFF.

This chain connects TRBV6-6 to TRBJ2-3, with TRBD2 matching 9 bases. This CDR3 contains 16 residues. The V gene's germline CDR1 is MNHNY and CDR2 SVGAGI (reference sequence). V gave up 5 bases and J gave up 4 bases; unmatched junction bases: 10. The CDR3: CASSLGLASGADTQYF. The CDR3 bases are TGTGCCAGCAGTCTAGGACTAGCGTCAGGCGCAGATACGCAGTATTTT.

V is TRBV6-5 and J is TRBJ1-5; possibly TRBD1 for D (6 bases). Looked up from germline, CDR1 is MNHEY and CDR2 is SVGAGI. Trimming removed 4 bases at V and 0 bases at J, with 10 bases between. The CDR3 is 15 residues long. CDR3 region: CASSSQGYSNQPQHF. The CDR3 DNA sequence: TGTGCCAGCAGTTCCCAGGGGTATAGCAATCAGCCCCAGCATTTT.

J is TRBJ1-2 and V is TRBV2, with unresolved D. Between the trimmed V and J ends, which lost 6 bases and 3 bases, there was a span of 14 bases. The CDR3 has 14 residues. The germline V gene encodes CDR1 SNHLY and CDR2 FYNNEI. The CDR3 protein is CASRARVEHYGYTF. The CDR3 DNA follows: TGTGCCAGCAGGGCGAGGGTGGAACACTATGGCTACACCTTC.

The rearrangement links TRBV2 to TRBJ2-7; 12 bases fit TRBD2. Germline CDR1 is SNHLY and CDR2 is FYNNEI. The CDR3 has 14 amino acids. V lost 7 bases and J lost 3; bases outside the gene matches: 4. The CDR3 DNA is TGTGCCAGCAAGTCGACTAGCGGGAGCTACGAGCAGTACTTC. Translation gives CASKSTSGSYEQYF.